This paragraph covers one TCR beta chain sequence. Antigen unknown. These data come from a study of graft-versus-host responses after intestinal transplantation. Study-wide context: Tacrolimus plus steroids were given to all recipients for about 3 years, preceded by anti-thymocyte globulin induction. Points from the study as a whole: Recipient-marrow GvH clones were detected, some having first appeared in ileum or blood.

The CDR3 consists of 14 residues. Germline CDR1 is MNHEY and CDR2 is SVGAGI. V shed 3 bases, J shed 8 bases, and the junction held 9 bases outside the gene matches. The table came from immunoSEQ multiplex PCR; TCRdb's copy has only in-frame clones and leaves some out. The sample holds over 35,000 clones, about 90% seen once. V is TRBV6-5 and J is TRBJ1-2; 7 positions agree with TRBD1. This material consisted of PBMCs, taken around 43 weeks after intestinal transplant. The receptor was isolated from a human patient who received an intestinal transplant, so some T cells may come from the graft donor. CDR3 sequence: CASSYAGGVRGYTF. The CDR3 DNA reads as TGTGCCAGCAGTTATGCAGGGGGAGTAAGAGGCTACACCTTC.